The clone carrying this TCR beta chain was observed a few times. Antigen: not known. Using immunoSEQ multiplex PCR, the repertoire was profiled, and TCRdb retains in-frame clones only, with some absent. The sample has roughly 5,300 clones, approximately 70% seen once; the top ten hold 40% to 55%. The sample originates from a study of CD8 T cell repertoires and HIV-1 epitope variants. Trimming shortened V by 1 base and J by 4 bases, and 13 bases separated the two germline ends. The CDR3 consists of 15 residues. The germline V gene has CDR1 LGHNA and CDR2 YSLEER. The rearrangement uses TRBV4-3 and TRBJ1-2; a weak D match, TRBD1 (5 bases). The TCR originated in a male donor with HIV. Sequenced input: cultured CD8+ T cells derived from PBMCs. CDR3 loop: CASSQGLGTSYGYTF. DNA of the CDR3: TGCGCCAGCAGCCAAGGTCTCGGGACTTCCTATGGCTACACCTTC.